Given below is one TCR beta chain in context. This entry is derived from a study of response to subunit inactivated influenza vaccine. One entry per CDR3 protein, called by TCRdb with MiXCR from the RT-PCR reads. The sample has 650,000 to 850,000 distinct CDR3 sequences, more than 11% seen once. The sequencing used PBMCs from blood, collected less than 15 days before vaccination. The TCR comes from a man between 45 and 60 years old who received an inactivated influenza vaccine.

The CDR3 coding sequence is TGTGCCAGCAGTGGCGACATTTATCAGCCCCAGCATTTT. This codes for CASSGDIYQPQHF. The V gene is TRBV12-3 or TRBV12-4, the J gene TRBJ1-5; D remains unclear. The CDR3 covers 13 residues. V shed 5 bases and J shed 5 bases, with 10 bases lying between them.